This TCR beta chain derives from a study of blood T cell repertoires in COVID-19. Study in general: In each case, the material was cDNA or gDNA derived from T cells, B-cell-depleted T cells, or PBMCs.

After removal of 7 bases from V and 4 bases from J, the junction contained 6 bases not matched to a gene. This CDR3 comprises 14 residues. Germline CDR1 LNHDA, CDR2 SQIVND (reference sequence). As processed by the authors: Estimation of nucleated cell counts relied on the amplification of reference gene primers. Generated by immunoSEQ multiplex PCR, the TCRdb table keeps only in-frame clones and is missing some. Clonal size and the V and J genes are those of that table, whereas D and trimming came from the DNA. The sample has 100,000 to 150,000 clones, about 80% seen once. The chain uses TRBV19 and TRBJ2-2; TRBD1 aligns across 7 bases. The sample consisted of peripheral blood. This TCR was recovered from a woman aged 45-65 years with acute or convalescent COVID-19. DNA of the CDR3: TGTGCCAGTAATACTCCAGGGGGCACCGGGGAGCTGTTTTTT. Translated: CASNTPGGTGELFF. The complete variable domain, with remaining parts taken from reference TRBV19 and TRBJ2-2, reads DGGITQSPKYLFRKEGQNVTLSCEQNLNHDAMYWYRQDPGQGLRLIYYSQIVNDFQKGDIAEGYSVSREKKESFPLTVTSAQKNPTAFYLCASNTPGGTGELFFGEGSRLTVL.